This T cell receptor beta chain was sequenced for a study of neoadjuvant nivolumab and ipilimumab in lung cancer. The data were produced by immunoSEQ multiplex PCR, yet TCRdb's version contains in-frame clones alone and is incomplete. The sample carries 40,000 or so clones, nearly 90% recorded once. V was cut by 5 bases and J by 0 bases, with 11 bases left in between. CDR1 MNHEY and CDR2 SMNVEV come from the germline V gene (reference sequence). This CDR3 has 15 amino acids. The origin of this receptor is an adult with non-small cell lung cancer. The sequencing used peripheral blood, collected before neoadjuvant nivolumab, alone or with ipilimumab. This chain uses TRBV27 with TRBJ2-1, with D unresolved. The CDR3 DNA reads as TGTGCCAGCAGTCCGTTCGGGTCCTCCTACAATGAGCAGTTCTTC. This encodes CASSPFGSSYNEQFF.